The 4 T cell receptor beta chains given below trace back to one sample, sequenced in a study of immune evolution from preneoplasia to lung adenocarcinoma. The table came from immunoSEQ multiplex PCR; TCRdb's copy has only in-frame clones and leaves some out. The sample lists around 16,000 clones, 86% occurring once. Source material: FFPE invasive lung adenocarcinoma tissue. Receptors originate from a person between 65 and 80 years old with invasive lung adenocarcinoma.

This clone is a singleton in its sample. V usage is TRBV10-3 and J usage is TRBJ2-3, with a weak D call TRBD1 (6 bases). Trimming shortened V by 8 bases and J by 0 bases, and 15 bases separated the two germline ends. Germline V gene sequence: CDR1 ENHRY, CDR2 SYGVKD. There are 15 residues in the CDR3. CDR3 DNA sequence: TGTGCCATCCGGCCCGTAGGGACAAGCACAGATACGCAGTATTTT. Its translation is CAIRPVGTSTDTQYF.

The chain has TRBV9 and TRBJ1-5; D is unclear. This CDR3 spans 14 amino acids. Germline V gene sequence: CDR1 SGDLS, CDR2 YYNGEE. V was trimmed by 0 bases and J by 4 bases, leaving 8 bases between them. The CDR3 sequence: CASSVGHGNQPQHF. The CDR3 DNA sequence: TGTGCCAGCAGCGTAGGACACGGAAATCAGCCCCAGCATTTT.

The chain employs TRBV9 and TRBJ2-7; TRBD1 aligns across 9 bases. V lost 0 bases, J lost 3 bases, and 16 bases stayed unmatched. From germline, CDR1 is SGDLS and CDR2 YYNGEE. The CDR3 runs to 19 residues. In DNA form, the CDR3 reads TGTGCCAGCAGCGTAGTGTATGGGGACAGGGTTAATTGTTTCTACGAGCAGTACTTC. Its translation: CASSVVYGDRVNCFYEQYF.

This rearrangement joins TRBV6-1 to TRBJ1-2; 7 nucleotides align to TRBD1. V shed 7 bases and J 8 bases; nucleotides not matched to a gene: 10. The CDR3 loop spans 13 amino acids. Germline CDR1 is MNHNS and CDR2 is SASEGT. CDR3 nucleotides: TGTGCCAGCAAAAAGGGGGCGGAGAACGGCTACACCTTC. Protein sequence: CASKKGAENGYTF.